This T cell receptor beta chain was sequenced for a study of blood T cell repertoires in COVID-19. Background on the study: Specimens from acute and convalescent COVID-19 originated in the United States, Italy and Spain. T cells, B-cell-depleted T cells, or PBMCs supplied cDNA or gDNA.

Study processing details: How many nucleated cells were present was estimated from reference gene primer amplification. Profiled with immunoSEQ multiplex PCR; TCRdb holds only in-frame clones, not every one. Clonal size and the V and J genes are those of that table, whereas D and trimming came from the DNA. The table records around 50,000 clones, approximately 80% of them present only once. V lost 2 bases and J lost 5; bases outside the gene matches: 6. The CDR3 extends over 14 amino acids. CDR1 is LGHDT and CDR2 is YNNKEL in the germline V gene (reference sequence). This clonotype was sampled from a man between 35 and 55 years old with acute or convalescent COVID-19. Sequencing was performed on peripheral blood. The V gene is TRBV3-1 (or the pseudogene TRBV3-2), the J gene TRBJ2-7, with 7 bases fitting TRBD1. CDR3 sequence: CASSQSQGVNEQYF. DNA for the CDR3: TGTGCCAGCAGCCAAAGCCAGGGGGTGAACGAGCAGTACTTC.